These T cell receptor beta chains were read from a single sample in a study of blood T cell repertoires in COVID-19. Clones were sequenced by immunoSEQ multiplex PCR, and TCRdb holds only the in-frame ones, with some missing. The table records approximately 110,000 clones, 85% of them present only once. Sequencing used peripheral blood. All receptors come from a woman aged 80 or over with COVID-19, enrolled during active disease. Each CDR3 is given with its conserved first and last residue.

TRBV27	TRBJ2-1	CASSFITLAGRSYNEQFF
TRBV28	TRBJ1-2	CASSIGQGRDYGYTF
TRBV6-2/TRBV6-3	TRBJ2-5	CASSQQGGGAQYF
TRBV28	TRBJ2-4	CASSPLPSGKAKNIQYF
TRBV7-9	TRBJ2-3	CASSLAGGPTDTQYF
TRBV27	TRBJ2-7	CASSSKTGSYEQYF
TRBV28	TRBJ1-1	CASRGDRETEAFF
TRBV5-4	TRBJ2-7	CASSLAGMSSYEQYF
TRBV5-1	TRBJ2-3	CASSGAQPSDTQYF
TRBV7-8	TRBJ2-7	CASSSRRGYEQYF
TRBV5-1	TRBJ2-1	CASSSLPPRSSYNEQFF
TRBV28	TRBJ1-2	CASRPTAGQGNLYGYTF
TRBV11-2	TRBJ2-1	CASSLTYEQFF
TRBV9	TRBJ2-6	CASSVAGGRGGANVLTF
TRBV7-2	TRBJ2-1	CASSPQDLSNEQFF
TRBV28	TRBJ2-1	CASSFLERGLGEQFF
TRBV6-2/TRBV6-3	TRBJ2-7	CASSATRTGPRKEQYF
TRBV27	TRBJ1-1	CASSHNWDRGRNTEAFF
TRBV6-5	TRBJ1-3	CASSYNRGNSGNTIYF
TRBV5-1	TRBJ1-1	CASSRGQSGTEAFF
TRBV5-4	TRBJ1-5	CASSLGGSNSNQPQHF
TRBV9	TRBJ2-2	CASSVDEGILLNTGELFF
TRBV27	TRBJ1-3	CASSSLQGATGNTIYF
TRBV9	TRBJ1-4	CASSVGYGGEKLFF
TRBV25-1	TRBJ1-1	CASSEWGQGTEAFF
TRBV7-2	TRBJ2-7	CASSLDPSGRWQYF
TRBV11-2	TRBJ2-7	CASSTSGGTYEQYF
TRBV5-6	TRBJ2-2	CASSQLPGELFF
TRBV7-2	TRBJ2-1	CASSSTLAGGHNEQFF
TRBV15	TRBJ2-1	CATSRDPGNEQFF
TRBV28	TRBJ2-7	CASSFQGTSYEQYF
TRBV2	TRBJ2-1	CASSLTGFNEQFF
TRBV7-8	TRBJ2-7	CASSFTAYEQYF